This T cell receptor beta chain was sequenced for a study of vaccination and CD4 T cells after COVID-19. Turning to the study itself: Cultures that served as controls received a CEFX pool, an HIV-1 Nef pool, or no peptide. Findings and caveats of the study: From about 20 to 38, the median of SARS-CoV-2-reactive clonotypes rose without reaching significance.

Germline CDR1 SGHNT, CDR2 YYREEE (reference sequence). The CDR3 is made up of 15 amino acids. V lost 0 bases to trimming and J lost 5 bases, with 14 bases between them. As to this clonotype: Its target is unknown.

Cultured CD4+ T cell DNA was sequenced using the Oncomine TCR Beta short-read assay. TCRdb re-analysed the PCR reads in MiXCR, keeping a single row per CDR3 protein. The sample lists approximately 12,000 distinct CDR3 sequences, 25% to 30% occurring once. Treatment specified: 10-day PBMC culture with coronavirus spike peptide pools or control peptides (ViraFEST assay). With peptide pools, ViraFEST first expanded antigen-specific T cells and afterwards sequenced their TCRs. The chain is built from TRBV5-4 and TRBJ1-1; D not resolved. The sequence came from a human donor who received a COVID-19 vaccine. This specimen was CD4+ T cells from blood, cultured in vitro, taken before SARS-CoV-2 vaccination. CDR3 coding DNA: TGTGCCAGCAGCTTGGGAACGGTGAGTCAGACTGAAGCTTTCTTT. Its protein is CASSLGTVSQTEAFF.